This T cell receptor (beta chain) was retrieved from a study of cytomegalovirus exposure and HLA in healthy donors. Study information: About 83 million unique TCRs from HLA-typed donors made up an early data release.

Remarks on this clone: The antigen is not known.

13 Jbeta primers and 60 Vbeta primers were used for the PCR. Assay used: immunoSEQ multiplex PCR; TCRdb lists only in-frame clones, some missing. The data show approximately 110,000 clones, and the top ten clones hold around 3.9%. V was trimmed by 0 bases and J by 11 bases, leaving 9 bases between them. This CDR3 has 12 amino acids. The V gene's germline CDR1 is SGDLS and CDR2 YYNGEE. Study findings and constraints: An analysis was carried out at a later point. It showed that HLA-associated TCR beta chains were more clonally expanded than equally common non-associated chains. Some public TCRs appeared in many individuals, while most sequences were rare.

This cohort consisted of healthy bone marrow donors. The rearrangement joins TRBV9 to TRBJ1-3; D not resolved. This receptor was identified in a young man in good health and CMV-seronegative. The source material was PBMCs. CDR3 nucleotides: TGTGCCAGCAGCGTAGCTGGAGTACCCATATATTTT. It specifies CASSVAGVPIYF.